Sequencing of this TCR beta chain was carried out in a study of cytomegalovirus exposure and HLA in healthy donors. Study-wide findings and caveats: Some TCR beta chains (roughly 160 of them) were listed as cytomegalovirus-associated. First-cohort TCR clusters were later found to tend to co-occur in the 90 to 150 validation repertoires.

There are 14 residues in the CDR3. Per germline, CDR1 SSHAT and CDR2 FNYEAQ (reference sequence). Here immunoSEQ multiplex PCR was the method, and the copy in TCRdb shows in-frame clones only, minus some. Among roughly 270,000 clones listed, roughly 90% were seen once. This clone was seen a single time. Its specificity is unknown. The germline gene is not matched at one end of the junction; a read error may be the cause. The gene calls are TRBV7-7 and TRBJ2-7; 7 bases are shared with TRBD2. Sample: PBMCs. This TCR was sampled from a woman aged 18 to 35 in good health and CMV-seronegative. For the CDR3, the DNA is TGTGCTAGCAGCTTAGCTGGGGGGGCCTACGAGCAGTACTTC. This translates into CASSLAGGAYEQYF.